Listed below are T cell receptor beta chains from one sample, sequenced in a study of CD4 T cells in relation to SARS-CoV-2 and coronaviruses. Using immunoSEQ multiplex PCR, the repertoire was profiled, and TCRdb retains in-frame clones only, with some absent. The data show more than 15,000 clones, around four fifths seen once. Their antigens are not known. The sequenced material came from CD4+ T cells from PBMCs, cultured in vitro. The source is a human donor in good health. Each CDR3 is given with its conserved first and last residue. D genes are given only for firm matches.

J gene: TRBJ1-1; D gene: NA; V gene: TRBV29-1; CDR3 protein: CSVEGGEVTEAFF
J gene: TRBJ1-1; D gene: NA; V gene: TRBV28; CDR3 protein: CASSLGTGLNTEAFF
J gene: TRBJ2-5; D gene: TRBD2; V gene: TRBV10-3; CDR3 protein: CAISALAAQETQYF
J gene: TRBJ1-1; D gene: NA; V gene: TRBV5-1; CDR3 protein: CASSFGAGVNTEAFF
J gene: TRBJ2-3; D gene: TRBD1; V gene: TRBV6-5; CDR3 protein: CASKRTGSTDTQYF
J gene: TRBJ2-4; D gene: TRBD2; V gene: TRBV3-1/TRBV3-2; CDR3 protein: CASSRTLGTSGPLAKNIQYF
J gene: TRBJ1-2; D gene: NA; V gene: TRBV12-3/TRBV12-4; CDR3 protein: CASSLGMAYGYTF
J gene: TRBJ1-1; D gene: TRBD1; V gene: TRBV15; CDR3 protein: CATRKQGEAFF
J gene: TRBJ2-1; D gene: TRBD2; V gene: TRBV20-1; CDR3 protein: CSASGLAGHYNEQFF
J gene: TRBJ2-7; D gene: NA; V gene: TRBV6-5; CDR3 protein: CASSILGSSYEQYF
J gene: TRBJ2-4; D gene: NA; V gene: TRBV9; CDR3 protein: CASSVDAKNIQYF
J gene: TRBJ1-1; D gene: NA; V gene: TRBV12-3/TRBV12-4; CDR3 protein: CASRGVEAEAFF
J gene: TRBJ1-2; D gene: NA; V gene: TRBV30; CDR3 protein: CAWSVIGLNYGYTF
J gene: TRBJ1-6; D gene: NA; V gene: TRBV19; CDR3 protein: CASNQINSPLHF
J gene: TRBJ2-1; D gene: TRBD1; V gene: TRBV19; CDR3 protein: CASSNDRGLSNEQFF
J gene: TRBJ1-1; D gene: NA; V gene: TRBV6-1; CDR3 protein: CASSEPGRSSSEAFF
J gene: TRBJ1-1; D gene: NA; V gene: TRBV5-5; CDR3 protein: CASSPKPMNTEAFF
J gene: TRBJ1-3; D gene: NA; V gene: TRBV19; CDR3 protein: CASSGFNSGNTIYF
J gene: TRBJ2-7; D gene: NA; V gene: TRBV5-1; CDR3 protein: CASSAGKTYEQYF
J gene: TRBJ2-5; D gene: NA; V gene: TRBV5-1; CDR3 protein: CASSLDEGRQTQYF
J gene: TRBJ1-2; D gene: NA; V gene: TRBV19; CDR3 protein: CASNTQDSLYGYTF
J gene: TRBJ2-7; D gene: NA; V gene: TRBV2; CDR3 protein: CASSVFRYEQYF
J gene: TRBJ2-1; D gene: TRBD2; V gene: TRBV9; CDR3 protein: CASQRDRTSGSSYNEQFF
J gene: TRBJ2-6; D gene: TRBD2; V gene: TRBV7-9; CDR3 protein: CASSTPSGSSSGANVLTF
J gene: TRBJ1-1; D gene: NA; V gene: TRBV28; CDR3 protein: CASSPTRGGNTEAFF
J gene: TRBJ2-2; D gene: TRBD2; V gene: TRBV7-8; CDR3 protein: CASSLAGTSGRTGELFF
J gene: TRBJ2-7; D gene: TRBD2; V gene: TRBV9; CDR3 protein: CASSGGTSGTYEQYF
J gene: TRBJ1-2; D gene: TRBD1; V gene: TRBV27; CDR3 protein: CASRVPGTGGFYGYTF
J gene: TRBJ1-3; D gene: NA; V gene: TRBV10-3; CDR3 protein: CAISELGGTSGNTIYF
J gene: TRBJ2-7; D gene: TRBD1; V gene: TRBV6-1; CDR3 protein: CASSDGGQGNSYEQYF
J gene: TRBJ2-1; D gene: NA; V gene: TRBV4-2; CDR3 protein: CASSQGPRGGGGIYNEQFF
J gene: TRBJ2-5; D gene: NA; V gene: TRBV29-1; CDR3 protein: CSAALVGETQYF
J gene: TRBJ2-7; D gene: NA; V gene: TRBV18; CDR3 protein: CASSLQPYEQYF
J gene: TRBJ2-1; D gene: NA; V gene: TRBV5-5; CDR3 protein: CASSFFLANEQFF
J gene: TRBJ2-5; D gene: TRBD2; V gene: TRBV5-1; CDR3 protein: CASSLGLAGEETQYF
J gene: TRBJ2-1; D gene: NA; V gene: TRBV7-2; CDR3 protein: CASSLDRESYNEQFF